The clone carrying this T cell receptor (beta chain) is a singleton in its sample. Antigen specificity is unknown. TCRdb re-analysed the reads in MiXCR, keeping a single row per CDR3 protein. The table includes around 330,000 distinct CDR3 sequences, roughly a sixth detected once. These data are taken from a study of T cell repertoires in cytomegalovirus infection. Study-level information: It can be stated that public TCR beta signatures indicated CMV infection as well as a matching HLA type.

Trimming removed 4 bases at V and 8 bases at J, with 14 bases between. Germline V gene data show CDR1 as DFQATT and CDR2 as SNEGSKA (reference sequence). The CDR3 sequence is 12 residues long. Notes on the study in general: Individuals carrying CMV plus the relevant HLA were identified by cumulative frequency of public TCR beta families.

The V call is TRBV20-1, the J call TRBJ1-2; perhaps TRBD1 as D (6 bases). The TCR originated in a human donor in good health (CMV status not recorded). Some clones in this sample may be carry-over from other donors' samples. The sequenced sample consisted of PBMCs. DNA for the CDR3: TGCAGTGCTACCCAGGGGCCCGGGGGCTACACCTTC. Protein sequence: CSATQGPGGYTF.